This T cell receptor beta chain was profiled in a study of blood T cells in healthy people across ages. Notes on the study in general: The lack of PBMC sorting stopped any conclusive naive versus antigen-experienced comparison.

Together with a sample-barcoded 5' primer, a J-beta primer mix was included in a second PCR lasting roughly 6 to 12 cycles. Using its own MiXCR run on the 5' RACE reads, TCRdb lists one record per CDR3 protein. The top ten clones hold roughly 2% of a sample with 1.5 million to 2 million distinct CDR3 sequences, 49% of them seen once. PBMCs numbering at least 7 million were isolated per sample. Between the trimmed V and J ends, which lost 5 bases and 6 bases, there was a span of 12 bases. The germline gives CDR1 SGHTA, CDR2 FQGNSA. This CDR3 comprises 13 residues. Turning to this clonotype: Antigen specificity is unknown.

V usage is TRBV7-2 and J usage is TRBJ2-3; the D call may be TRBD1 or TRBD2 (5 bases each). The sequence was collected from a woman in her forties in good health. Material for sequencing was blood. The CDR3 here is CASSATGRDTQYF. The CDR3 DNA reads TGTGCCAGCAGCGCGACGGGGCGGGATACGCAGTATTTT.